This T cell receptor beta chain was captured by sequencing in a study of blood T cell repertoires in COVID-19. The assay was immunoSEQ multiplex PCR, and TCRdb's table has in-frame clones only and misses some. The data hold around 330,000 clones, with 85% observed a single time. The CDR3 is 15 residues long. Trimming took 2 bases from V and 6 from J, leaving 19 bases between them. The germline V gene has CDR1 GTSNPN and CDR2 SVGIG (reference sequence). V is TRBV30 and J is TRBJ1-2; D might be TRBD1 (6 bases). Sequenced: PBMCs or T cells enriched from blood (not recorded which). The clonotype was recovered from a woman under 40 who had been exposed to COVID-19. The chain's CDR3 is CAWSRGTTGAHGYTF. The CDR3 nucleotides are TGTGCCTGGAGTAGGGGGACGACAGGAGCTCATGGCTACACCTTC.